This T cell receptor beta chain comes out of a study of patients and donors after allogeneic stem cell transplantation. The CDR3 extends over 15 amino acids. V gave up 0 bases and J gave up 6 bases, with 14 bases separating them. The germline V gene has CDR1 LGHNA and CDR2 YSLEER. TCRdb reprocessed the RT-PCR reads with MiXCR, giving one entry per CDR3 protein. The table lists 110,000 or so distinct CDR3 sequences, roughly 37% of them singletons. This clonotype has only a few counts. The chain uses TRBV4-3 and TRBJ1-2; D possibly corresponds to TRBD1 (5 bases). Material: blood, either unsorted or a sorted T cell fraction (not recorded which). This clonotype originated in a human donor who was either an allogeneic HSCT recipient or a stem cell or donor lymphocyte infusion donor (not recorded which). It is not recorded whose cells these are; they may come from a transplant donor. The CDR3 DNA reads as TGCGCCAGCAGCCAAGATATTCAGGGAAAGGATGGCTACACCTTC. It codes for CASSQDIQGKDGYTF.